This entry concerns a single TCR beta chain. Its target is unknown. V shed 8 bases and J shed 3 bases, with 13 bases lying between them. The CDR3 has 13 amino acids. Germline V gives CDR1 MNHEY, CDR2 SMNVEV (reference sequence). This entry comes from a study of somatic mutations in cytotoxic T cells in rheumatoid arthritis. Background on the study: Some V beta antibody-stained T-cell populations were flow-sorted at nearly 100% purity, including V beta1+ cells sequenced for TCRB. Findings and caveats of the study: In about an eighth of the roughly 60 patients, the largest CD8+ clone exceeded 20% of CD8+ cells. There was no significant difference in CD8+ T-cell clonality between rheumatoid arthritis patients and age-matched healthy controls.

Sequenced by immunoSEQ multiplex PCR; TCRdb stores in-frame clones only, minus some. The profile shows under 20,000 clones, 86% of them singletons. The source is a man aged 35-49 years in good health. The chain combines TRBV27 with TRBJ1-2, with TRBD1 as a possible D gene (5 bases). Sequences were obtained from CD8+ T cells sorted from blood. The CDR3 here is CASPPGEDYGYTF. The CDR3 DNA sequence: TGTGCCAGCCCCCCGGGGGAGGACTATGGCTACACCTTC.